This T cell receptor (beta chain) appears in the sequencing data of a study of CD8 T cells in Susac syndrome. CD8+ and CD4+ T cells from blood underwent TCR beta sequencing, which was carried out in a high-throughput format. Healthy donors constituted the controls, which were matched for age and sex. Worth noting for this clonotype: Its antigen remains unknown.

Roughly 0.45 to 1 ug RNA was reverse transcribed with random hexamers. Across 54 Vbeta and 13 Jbeta, immunoSEQ multiplex PCR amplified TCR beta CDR3. TCRdb processed the immunoSEQ multiplex PCR reads anew with MiXCR; each CDR3 protein has one entry. This table holds under 70,000 distinct CDR3 sequences, about 92% found once. This CDR3 has 13 amino acids. V shed 3 bases and J shed 8 bases, with 11 bases lying between them. General study results and limits: The study acknowledged a relatively small number of individuals in its TCR sequencing and HLA analysis.

The gene calls are TRBV12-3 or TRBV12-4 and TRBJ2-1; D unresolved. Source material: CD8+ T cells from PBMCs. The clonotype originates from a human donor in good health. The CDR3, as DNA: TGTGCCAGCAGTTTCTCCCAGATTGATGAGCAGTTCTTC. This gives the protein CASSFSQIDEQFF.